This T cell receptor (beta chain) was observed in a study of cytomegalovirus exposure and HLA in healthy donors. Study-wide background: Within an early data release were 65 million to 90 million unique TCRs drawn from HLA-typed donors. For the approximately 420 genotyped donors, more than 80% fell within the Caucasian-associated ancestry cluster. Study-wide points: Approximately 17,000 TCR beta sequences were associated with HLA alleles at 0.05 false discovery rate in a later analysis. According to an earlier analysis, most TCR beta V segments yielded productive rearrangements about 87% or about 30% of the time.

The study ran its PCR with 60 Vbeta and 13 Jbeta primers. TCRdb's table, derived via immunoSEQ multiplex PCR, lists solely in-frame clones and lacks some. The data show approximately 100,000 clones, about 76% seen once. For this clone: The antigen is unknown.

Material for sequencing was PBMCs. The sequence derives from a woman aged 40-49 years in good health and CMV-seropositive.

CDR3 DNA: TGTGCCAGCAGCTTAGACAGGGGCTCATTGAGCTACACCTTC. This translates into CASSLDRGSLSYTF. The rearrangement joins TRBV7-8 to TRBJ1-2, with 7 nucleotides matching TRBD1. Germline V CDR1 and CDR2: SGHVS, FQNEAQ. This CDR3 is 14 amino acids long. V lost 1 base, J lost 9 bases, and 8 bases stayed unmatched.